This T cell receptor (beta chain) appears in the sequencing data of a study of blood T cell repertoires in COVID-19 (TCRdb year 2020). Study-wide context: Samples from collaborators originated in the United States, Italy and Spain and spanned both the acute and convalescent phases of COVID-19. The prospective study material was composed of cDNA or gDNA derived from T cells, B-cell-depleted T cells, or PBMCs. Deeply sampled blood TCRbeta repertoires from subjects exposed to, actively infected with, or recovered from COVID-19 were included in the dataset. The repertoires were released in a freely available public database intended as a resource for research on the immune response to SARS-CoV-2. The samples were drawn from two sources: the first 160 participants of the ongoing ImmuneRACE study, and over 1,000 subjects contributed by 6 global collaborators. A de-identified subject ID, COVID-19 status, age in years and sex were almost always included in the sample metadata. Where available, HLA class I and class II types were obtained from metadata supplied by the sample provider rather than from assay-based typing. Overall study results and their limits: Clinical and demographic metadata were provided uncurated, with the amount varying by source and participant.

The immunoSEQ Assay, a bias-controlled multiplex PCR, was used to amplify TCRbeta CDR3 regions from genomic DNA. As for the original processing: Nucleated cell counts per sample were estimated from amplification of reference gene primers within the assay. Sequence reads were collapsed and filtered to measure the absolute abundance of every unique TCRbeta CDR3 rearrangement. Productive Simpson clonality was computed per sample as the square root of Simpson's diversity index over productive rearrangements. Sourced from immuneACCESS, this table was stored by TCRdb with only in-frame sequences that have V and J called. A share of the clones is absent; for the studies checked, an unresolved V gene accounts for under half, and the remainder has no known explanation. V and J calls and clone size come straight from that table; D and trimming were deduced from the DNA. Within this sample are 160,000 or so clones, with 75% to 80% of them counted one time only. Approximately 14% of the sample is in the top ten clones.

The CDR3 sequence holds 14 residues, the cysteine and phenylalanine included. The DNA shown is the 42-base CDR3, in frame from base 1. From a lookup of the germline V gene, CDR1 and CDR2 are ENHRY and SYGVKD. V and J are trimmed by 8 bases and 2 bases, and the gene matches miss 7 bases of the junction. This clone was counted once. No cognate antigen has been identified for it. No base-level quality is on record; no much larger clone is a single base apart. Collaborating institutions collected whole blood in K2EDTA tubes following their own protocols. Collaborator samples were shipped for TCRbeta analysis as frozen whole blood, isolated PBMCs, or DNA extracted from either sample type.

The sequence derives from a woman at least 80 years old with acute or convalescent COVID-19. The rearranged segments are TRBV10-3 and TRBJ2-3; 7 junctional bases match TRBD2. The sequencing sample was made of peripheral blood. The nucleotide sequence is given as TGTGCCATCCGGGAGGTGGGGACCACAGATACGCAGTATTTT. Its coded protein is CAIREVGTTDTQYF.